This TCR gamma chain was identified during a study of γδ T cells in repeated Plasmodium falciparum infection. Study details: The natural-infection arm compared Malian children under seasonal malaria with matched Australian children. Whole-study results and caveats: Compared with Australian children, Malian Vdelta2-negative repertoires seemed more clonal, less diverse, less shared.

Gammadelta T cells were flow-sorted from PBMC into Vgamma9/Vdelta2+ and Vdelta2-negative populations for bulk analysis. In germline, CDR1 is GITISATS, CDR2 ISYDGTV (reference sequence). With 0 bases clipped from V and 3 bases from J, the junction kept 20 bases outside the gene matches. CDR3 size: 19 residues. With CATT, TCRdb re-called clones from the multiplex PCR reads. In the table there are approximately 32,000 gamma-chain clones, about 1.5% of which are singletons. Ten or more counts support this clone. Antigen specificity is unknown. TCRdb's entry gives the protein of a much larger clone, which mismatches this DNA's translation at residue 13, likely from a read error; the protein reported here is translated from the DNA.

The chain links TRGV9 to TRGJ1 or TRGJ2. Because TCRdb records no J gene, it was assigned here through a match of the DNA to germline. The specimen sequenced was gamma-delta T cells from blood. The clonotype comes from a pool of human donors (malaria-infected and uninfected, not separated). The CDR3 spells CALWEVHAYYLQSYYKKLF. In DNA, the CDR3 is TGTGCCTTGTGGGAGGTGCACGCCTACTACTTGCAGAGTTATTATAAGAAACTCTTT.